This note documents a single T cell receptor (beta chain) sequence. The antigen is unknown. V was trimmed by 5 bases and J by 8 bases, leaving 21 bases between them. Germline CDR1 and CDR2: KGHSH and LQKENI. The CDR3 consists of 15 residues. The sample originates from a study of post-analysis software for immune sequencing data. TCR beta cDNA libraries included unique molecular identifiers. One entry per CDR3 protein, called by TCRdb with MiXCR from the PCR reads. The sample yields some 260,000 distinct CDR3 sequences, about 40% seen once. Broader study findings: Elevated frequency relative to controls characterized 4 or 5 TRBV segments in patients, TRBV5-6, TRBV5-1 and TRBV20-1 among them.

The sequenced sample was blood. The sequence was obtained from a girl aged 5 to 17 with multiple sclerosis. The rearrangement joins TRBV18 to TRBJ1-2; D is possibly TRBD1 (6 bases). The CDR3 sequence: CASSSRGAQISGYTF. The DNA of the CDR3 is TGTGCCAGCTCATCGAGGGGGGCGCAGATTTCCGGCTACACCTTC.